This is a list of T cell receptor beta chains from one sample in a study of blood T cells in healthy people across ages. TCRdb called the 5' RACE reads again in MiXCR, with one record for every CDR3 protein. The sample lists about 570,000 distinct CDR3 sequences; 27% were seen once. Sequencing was carried out using blood. All receptors derive from a woman in her sixties or seventies in good health. Each CDR3 is given with its conserved first and last residue. A D gene is named only where the DNA matches it firmly. Rows give clone size only sometimes, using once, few, many, or a class for an expanded clone.

D gene,clone size,J gene,V gene,CDR3 length,CDR3 protein,CDR3 DNA
TRBD2,.,TRBJ2-3,TRBV20-1,15,CSAREGTSATDTQYF,TGCAGTGCTAGGGAGGGGACTAGCGCCACAGATACGCAGTATTTT
.,.,TRBJ2-5,TRBV7-2,14,CAGSLWVGEKTQYF,TGTGCCGGCAGCTTATGGGTCGGGGAGAAGACCCAGTACTTC
.,few,TRBJ2-6,TRBV10-3,15,CTINAQSSGANVLTF,TGTACCATCAATGCACAGTCGTCCGGGGCCAACGTCCTGACTTTC
.,.,TRBJ2-4,TRBV10-3,14,CAISAGQGGDIRYF,TGTGCCATCAGTGCAGGTCAGGGCGGGGACATTCGGTACTTC
.,.,TRBJ1-5,TRBV15,17,CATSRDLLRASNQPQHF,TGTGCCACCAGCAGAGATCTCCTGCGGGCAAGCAATCAGCCCCAGCATTTT
TRBD2,.,TRBJ2-5,TRBV20-1,14,CSASPAGGQETQYF,TGCAGTGCTAGCCCAGCGGGAGGCCAAGAGACCCAGTACTTC
.,.,TRBJ1-2,TRBV4-3,14,CASSQVRGVGGYTF,TGCGCCAGCAGCCAAGTTCGGGGAGTCGGGGGCTACACCTTC
.,few,TRBJ1-1,TRBV9,14,CASSVQGQNTEAFF,TGTGCCAGCAGCGTCCAGGGGCAGAACACTGAAGCTTTCTTT
.,.,TRBJ1-6,TRBV10-3,14,CAISVTQVDSPLHF,TGTGCCATCAGTGTAACACAGGTAGATTCACCCCTCCACTTT
TRBD1,few,TRBJ2-7,TRBV5-6,15,CASSFGQVKTYEQYF,TGTGCCAGCAGTTTCGGACAGGTCAAGACCTACGAGCAGTACTTC
.,.,TRBJ2-3,TRBV4-2,19,CASSPNGPQGGSGTDTQYF,TGTGCCAGCAGCCCGAATGGACCGCAAGGGGGATCAGGCACAGATACGCAGTATTTT
.,few,TRBJ2-2,TRBV20-1,15,CSAFRPTENTGELFF,TGCAGTGCTTTTCGACCTACCGAGAACACCGGGGAGCTGTTTTTT
TRBD1,.,TRBJ2-2,TRBV5-6,18,CASSLAPNIQGWAGELFF,TGTGCCAGCAGCTTGGCCCCTAATATACAGGGGTGGGCCGGGGAGCTGTTTTTT
.,few,TRBJ2-5,TRBV12-3/TRBV12-4,15,CASSFIGRGAETQYF,TGTGCCAGCAGTTTCATAGGGAGAGGGGCAGAGACCCAGTACTTC
.,few,TRBJ2-5,TRBV5-1,15,CASSLGRGGEETQYF,TGCGCCAGCAGCTTGGGAAGGGGTGGGGAAGAGACCCAGTACTTC
TRBD1,few,TRBJ1-4,TRBV9,15,CASSVAGTGLRELFF,TGTGCCAGCAGCGTAGCAGGGACAGGGCTGCGTGAACTGTTTTTT
TRBD1,few,TRBJ2-7,TRBV6-2/TRBV6-3,18,CASSYSTRMTGGSYEQYF,TGTGCCAGCAGTTACTCCACGAGGATGACAGGGGGGTCCTACGAGCAGTACTTC
.,many,TRBJ1-3,TRBV11-3,17,CASSSNLDSLSGNTIYF,TGTGCCAGCAGTTCTAACCTCGACAGCCTTAGTGGAAACACCATATATTTT
.,.,TRBJ2-3,TRBV10-3,11,CAISDGDTQYF,TGTGCCATCAGTGACGGGGATACGCAGTATTTT
.,.,TRBJ1-1,TRBV20-1,13,CSAREQAYPEAFF,TGCAGTGCTAGAGAACAGGCCTACCCTGAAGCTTTCTTT
.,many,TRBJ2-5,TRBV5-1,13,CASSFGQRETQYF,TGCGCCAGCAGCTTTGGACAGAGGGAGACCCAGTACTTC
.,few,TRBJ1-1,TRBV5-5,16,CASSLNAPYMGTEAFF,TGTGCCAGCAGCTTGAACGCCCCGTACATGGGCACTGAAGCTTTCTTT
TRBD2,.,TRBJ2-2,TRBV7-2,15,CASSLGLVEAGELFF,TGTGCCAGCAGCCTCGGACTAGTTGAAGCCGGGGAGCTGTTTTTT
.,.,TRBJ1-1,TRBV7-9,13,CASSLEMWAEAFF,TGTGCCAGCAGCTTGGAGATGTGGGCTGAAGCTTTCTTT
.,few,TRBJ1-4,TRBV6-9,8,CARLRARF,TGTGCCAGACTACGGGCCCGTTTT
TRBD2,.,TRBJ2-3,TRBV4-3,16,CASSQGLAIRTDTQYF,TGCGCCAGCAGCCAAGGACTAGCGATTCGAACAGATACGCAGTATTTT
TRBD2,.,TRBJ2-5,TRBV7-9,16,CASSFERGKRGETQYF,TGTGCCAGCAGCTTCGAGCGGGGAAAGCGAGGGGAGACCCAGTACTTC
.,.,TRBJ1-3,TRBV12-3/TRBV12-4,13,CASGRGRGNTIYF,TGTGCCAGTGGGCGAGGGAGAGGAAACACCATATATTTT
TRBD2,.,TRBJ2-7,TRBV6-5,16,CASSYSGTSGTYEQYF,TGTGCCAGCAGTTACTCCGGGACTAGCGGTACCTACGAGCAGTACTTC
.,.,TRBJ2-7,TRBV6-1,12,CASTNPTYEQYF,TGTGCCAGCACTAACCCAACCTACGAGCAGTACTTC
.,.,TRBJ2-4,TRBV21-1,18,CASSKDGGGFIAKNIQYF,TGTGCCAGCAGCAAGGACGGGGGGGGATTTATAGCCAAAAACATTCAGTACTTC
.,.,TRBJ2-3,TRBV9,15,CASSVDGREIDTQYF,TGTGCCAGCAGCGTAGACGGGCGGGAAATAGATACGCAGTATTTT
TRBD2,.,TRBJ2-3,TRBV20-1,13,CSVQPGLTDTQYF,TGCAGTGTTCAACCGGGACTAACAGATACGCAGTATTTT
TRBD2,few,TRBJ2-3,TRBV7-9,17,CASSLAGTSRSTDTQYF,TGTGCCAGCAGCTTAGCCGGGACTAGCCGAAGCACAGATACGCAGTATTTT
.,few,TRBJ1-2,TRBV19,15,CASSLDPGPNYGYTF,TGTGCCAGTAGTCTAGACCCGGGGCCTAACTATGGCTACACCTTC
TRBD1,.,TRBJ1-2,TRBV20-1,15,CSARERGQINYGYTF,TGCAGTGCTAGAGAAAGGGGACAGATTAACTATGGCTACACCTTC
TRBD2,.,TRBJ2-1,TRBV4-2,16,CASSPTTSGIHNEQFF,TGTGCCAGCAGCCCGACGACTAGCGGGATTCACAATGAGCAGTTCTTC
TRBD1,few,TRBJ1-2,TRBV28,13,CASSSGQGASYTF,TGTGCCAGCAGTTCGGGACAGGGGGCGAGCTACACCTTC
TRBD2,.,TRBJ2-7,TRBV6-2/TRBV6-3,17,CASSPLDRGGAGYEQYF,TGTGCCAGCAGTCCTCTAGATCGCGGGGGGGCCGGCTACGAGCAGTACTTC
.,.,TRBJ2-4,TRBV2,13,CASSEGPTGIQYF,TGTGCCAGCAGTGAAGGGCCCACAGGCATTCAGTACTTC
TRBD2,few,TRBJ2-5,TRBV20-1,14,CSARVAGRQETQYF,TGCAGTGCTAGAGTAGCGGGCCGCCAAGAGACCCAGTACTTC
.,.,TRBJ2-3,TRBV7-9,14,CASSLRGSTDTQYF,TGTGCCAGCAGCTTAAGGGGGAGCACAGATACGCAGTATTTT
.,.,TRBJ2-1,TRBV2,13,CASTRNVGNEQFF,TGTGCCAGCACTCGGAACGTAGGCAATGAGCAGTTCTTC
.,.,TRBJ2-3,TRBV20-1,12,CSARGRFDTQYF,TGCAGTGCTAGGGGGCGGTTTGATACGCAGTATTTT
TRBD1,few,TRBJ1-1,TRBV6-2/TRBV6-3,14,CASRPGTGTTEAFF,TGTGCCAGCAGACCCGGGACAGGGACTACTGAAGCTTTCTTT
.,many,TRBJ2-5,TRBV20-1,13,CSATGRDQETQYF,TGCAGTGCTACCGGTCGAGACCAAGAGACCCAGTACTTC
TRBD1,.,TRBJ2-2,TRBV4-3,16,CASSQDGQAFTGELFF,TGCGCCAGCAGCCAAGATGGACAGGCGTTCACCGGGGAGCTGTTTTTT
TRBD1,.,TRBJ2-1,TRBV5-1,14,CASSVGTGGYEQFF,TGCGCCAGCAGCGTGGGGACAGGGGGCTATGAGCAGTTCTTC
TRBD1,few,TRBJ1-2,TRBV12-3/TRBV12-4,15,CASSLLSGTGGGYTF,TGTGCCAGCAGCCTACTCTCCGGGACAGGGGGAGGCTACACCTTC
.,few,TRBJ2-5,TRBV12-3/TRBV12-4,14,CASSLLSTPGTQYF,TGTGCCAGCAGTTTATTATCTACCCCGGGGACCCAGTACTTC
.,few,TRBJ2-5,TRBV20-1,13,CSARSGIRETQYF,TGCAGTGCCAGATCCGGGATCCGGGAGACCCAGTACTTC
.,few,TRBJ2-3,TRBV7-2,12,CASSLGYDTQYF,TGTGCCAGCAGCTTAGGGTACGATACGCAGTATTTT
.,.,TRBJ1-6,TRBV12-3/TRBV12-4,15,CASSLSQGGESPLHF,TGTGCCAGCAGTTTATCCCAGGGAGGGGAATCACCCCTCCACTTT
.,.,TRBJ2-3,TRBV12-3/TRBV12-4,15,CASSLQNLPTDTQYF,TGTGCCAGCAGTTTACAGAACCTCCCCACAGATACGCAGTATTTT
.,.,TRBJ2-7,TRBV7-8,17,CASSLDTRGAFGGWQYF,TGTGCCAGCAGCTTAGACACTCGGGGGGCGTTTGGCGGTTGGCAGTACTTC
TRBD2,few,TRBJ2-5,TRBV7-2,15,CASSLRLAGWETQYF,TGTGCCAGCAGCTTACGGCTAGCGGGATGGGAGACCCAGTACTTC
TRBD1,.,TRBJ2-3,TRBV2,12,CASSLQGATQYF,TGTGCCAGCAGCCTACAGGGGGCAACGCAGTATTTT
TRBD2,.,TRBJ2-1,TRBV7-2,15,CASSLASGVFNEQFF,TGTGCCAGCAGCTTAGCTAGCGGGGTTTTCAATGAGCAGTTCTTC
.,few,TRBJ1-1,TRBV10-3,12,CAISTRNTEASF,TGTGCCATCAGTACAAGAAACACTGAAGCTTCCTTT
.,few,TRBJ2-1,TRBV6-2/TRBV6-3,11,CATGLAREQFF,TGTGCCACCGGTCTAGCCCGTGAGCAGTTCTTC